Listed below are T cell receptor beta chains from one sample, sequenced in a study of shared clonotypes between healthy human individuals. Repertoires were generated with immunoSEQ multiplex PCR, while TCRdb's copy carries only in-frame clones and drops some. The sample gives about 360,000 clones, roughly 80% of which show up once; roughly a tenth is in the top ten. The specimen sequenced was memory CD4+ T cells sorted from blood. The receptors originated from a young man in good health. CDR3s include the opening cysteine and the closing phenylalanine or tryptophan. D genes are given only for firm matches. Size is omitted from some rows. Given values are once, few, many or a class for expanded clones.

v_gene: TRBV2
j_gene: TRBJ1-1
abundance: few
d_gene: .
CDR3nt: TGTGCCAGCAGTTGGGGCCATGAAGCTTTCTTT
CDR3aa: CASSWGHEAFF

v_gene: TRBV18
j_gene: TRBJ1-2
abundance: few
d_gene: .
CDR3nt: TGTGCCAGCTCACCAGCAACAGGGATTTATGGCTACACCTTC
CDR3aa: CASSPATGIYGYTF

v_gene: TRBV2
j_gene: TRBJ2-1
abundance: .
d_gene: .
CDR3nt: TGTGCCAGCAGTGGGCAGGGTCAAGGGAATGAGCAGTTCTTC
CDR3aa: CASSGQGQGNEQFF

v_gene: TRBV28
j_gene: TRBJ1-2
abundance: few
d_gene: TRBD1
CDR3nt: TGTGCCAGCAGGCCGGGACAGAGCTATGGCTACACCTTC
CDR3aa: CASRPGQSYGYTF

v_gene: TRBV19
j_gene: TRBJ2-1
abundance: .
d_gene: .
CDR3nt: TGTGCCAGTAGTTTCTCCAATGGGGCGGTCTACAATGAGCAGTTCTTC
CDR3aa: CASSFSNGAVYNEQFF

v_gene: TRBV29-1
j_gene: TRBJ2-4
abundance: .
d_gene: .
CDR3nt: TGCAGCGTAGCTGACACAAACATTCAGTACTTC
CDR3aa: CSVADTNIQYF

v_gene: TRBV5-1
j_gene: TRBJ2-5
abundance: many
d_gene: TRBD2
CDR3nt: TGCGCCAGCAGCGTGGGACTAGCGGGGAACATACAAGAGACCCAGTACTTC
CDR3aa: CASSVGLAGNIQETQYF

v_gene: TRBV28
j_gene: TRBJ1-4
abundance: once
d_gene: TRBD1
CDR3nt: TGTGCCAGCAGTGCATACGGGACAGCTAATGAAAAACTGTTTTTT
CDR3aa: CASSAYGTANEKLFF

v_gene: TRBV9
j_gene: TRBJ2-5
abundance: .
d_gene: .
CDR3nt: TGTGCCAGCGGGGTGGGTTTACAAGAGACCCAGTACTTC
CDR3aa: CASGVGLQETQYF

v_gene: TRBV4-2
j_gene: TRBJ2-7
abundance: .
d_gene: .
CDR3nt: TGTGCCAGCAGCCCCACCCTGGGCTCGGCCTACGAGCAGTACTTC
CDR3aa: CASSPTLGSAYEQYF

v_gene: TRBV5-4
j_gene: TRBJ2-1
abundance: .
d_gene: .
CDR3nt: TGTGCCAGCAGCCAAGATAAAAGCTCCTACAATGAGCAGTTCTTC
CDR3aa: CASSQDKSSYNEQFF

v_gene: TRBV10-3
j_gene: TRBJ1-4
abundance: .
d_gene: .
CDR3nt: TGTGCCATCAGTGACTCACACCCGGGACGGCTCAATGAAAAACTGTTTTTT
CDR3aa: CAISDSHPGRLNEKLFF

v_gene: TRBV10-3
j_gene: TRBJ1-1
abundance: .
d_gene: .
CDR3nt: TGTGCCATCAGTGACAGCAACACTGAAGCTTTCTTT
CDR3aa: CAISDSNTEAFF

v_gene: TRBV19
j_gene: TRBJ1-1
abundance: once
d_gene: .
CDR3nt: TGTGCCAGTAGTATTCTGGGGCTGAACACTGAGGCTTTCTTT
CDR3aa: CASSILGLNTEAFF

v_gene: TRBV20-1
j_gene: TRBJ2-1
abundance: .
d_gene: .
CDR3nt: TGCAGTGCTAGAGACCCCCTTGGTGAGTTCTTC
CDR3aa: CSARDPLGEFF

v_gene: TRBV20-1
j_gene: TRBJ2-2
abundance: .
d_gene: .
CDR3nt: TGCAGTGCTAGGGCCACCGGGGAGCTGTTTTTT
CDR3aa: CSARATGELFF

v_gene: TRBV7-6
j_gene: TRBJ1-2
abundance: few
d_gene: .
CDR3nt: TGTGCCAGCAGCCAGACGACAGACCCAACACACGGCTACACCTTC
CDR3aa: CASSQTTDPTHGYTF

v_gene: TRBV28
j_gene: TRBJ2-3
abundance: .
d_gene: .
CDR3nt: TGTGCCAGCAATGGCCCGGGCACAGATACGCAGTATTTT
CDR3aa: CASNGPGTDTQYF

v_gene: TRBV5-1
j_gene: TRBJ2-3
abundance: .
d_gene: TRBD2
CDR3nt: TGCGCCAGCAGCTTGGTATATGGCGGGACTAGCGGCACAGATACGCAGTATTTT
CDR3aa: CASSLVYGGTSGTDTQYF

v_gene: TRBV11-2
j_gene: TRBJ2-2
abundance: .
d_gene: TRBD1
CDR3nt: TGTGCCAGCAGCTTAAGGACAGGGGGCTTGACCGGGGAGCTGTTTTTT
CDR3aa: CASSLRTGGLTGELFF

v_gene: TRBV29-1
j_gene: TRBJ1-1
abundance: .
d_gene: TRBD1
CDR3nt: TGCAGCACCCGGGACAGGGTGAACACTGAAGCTTTCTTT
CDR3aa: CSTRDRVNTEAFF

v_gene: TRBV30
j_gene: TRBJ2-7
abundance: .
d_gene: .
CDR3nt: TGTGCCTGGAGTGTACTACCCGGGTACCCCTCCTCCTACGAGCAGTACTTC
CDR3aa: CAWSVLPGYPSSYEQYF

v_gene: TRBV6-1
j_gene: TRBJ2-7
abundance: once
d_gene: .
CDR3nt: TGTGCCAGCAGTGTTTGGTTATACGAGCAGTACTTC
CDR3aa: CASSVWLYEQYF

v_gene: TRBV20-1
j_gene: TRBJ2-1
abundance: .
d_gene: .
CDR3nt: TGCAGTGCTAGTGTGGCTAATGAGCAGTTCTTC
CDR3aa: CSASVANEQFF

v_gene: TRBV5-1
j_gene: TRBJ2-7
abundance: .
d_gene: .
CDR3nt: TGCGCCAGCACCTATGGCGGGTTTCCCTACGAGCAGTACTTC
CDR3aa: CASTYGGFPYEQYF

v_gene: TRBV28
j_gene: TRBJ1-1
abundance: many
d_gene: TRBD1
CDR3nt: TGTGCCAGCACCCTTAGGACAGGGGGCCGGACTGAAGCTTTCTTT
CDR3aa: CASTLRTGGRTEAFF

v_gene: TRBV5-1
j_gene: TRBJ1-3
abundance: once
d_gene: .
CDR3nt: TGCGCCAGCAGCCCTGATACTTGGGGAGGGGCGTGGAACACCATATATTTT
CDR3aa: CASSPDTWGGAWNTIYF

v_gene: TRBV2
j_gene: TRBJ2-1
abundance: .
d_gene: .
CDR3nt: TGTGCCAGCAGTGAACAGGGGGGCTACAATGAGCAGTTCTTC
CDR3aa: CASSEQGGYNEQFF

v_gene: TRBV18
j_gene: TRBJ2-5
abundance: .
d_gene: .
CDR3nt: TGTGCCAGCTCACCAACGTCCCAAGAGACCCAGTACTTC
CDR3aa: CASSPTSQETQYF

v_gene: TRBV5-1
j_gene: TRBJ2-3
abundance: .
d_gene: .
CDR3nt: TGCGCCAGCAGCTCAGGGGCGGGCACAGATACGCAGTATTTT
CDR3aa: CASSSGAGTDTQYF

v_gene: TRBV7-3
j_gene: TRBJ2-1
abundance: many
d_gene: .
CDR3nt: TGTGCCAGCAGCTTAACGGGCCTAGTCAATGAGCAGTTCTTC
CDR3aa: CASSLTGLVNEQFF

v_gene: TRBV12-5
j_gene: TRBJ2-1
abundance: .
d_gene: .
CDR3nt: TGTGCTAGTGGTTGGGGATACAATGAGCAGTTCTTC
CDR3aa: CASGWGYNEQFF

v_gene: TRBV7-8
j_gene: TRBJ2-7
abundance: .
d_gene: .
CDR3nt: TGTGCCAGCAGCCCCGACCCAGCGGTGATCGACGAGCAGTACTTC
CDR3aa: CASSPDPAVIDEQYF

v_gene: TRBV28
j_gene: TRBJ1-2
abundance: .
d_gene: TRBD1
CDR3nt: TGTGCCAGCAGTTCCGACAGGGGAAGGAGTGGCTACACCTTC
CDR3aa: CASSSDRGRSGYTF

v_gene: TRBV28
j_gene: TRBJ1-5
abundance: few
d_gene: .
CDR3nt: TGTGCCACTCCTGGGGCAGACCTCAATCAGCCCCAGCATTTT
CDR3aa: CATPGADLNQPQHF

v_gene: TRBV19
j_gene: TRBJ2-7
abundance: few
d_gene: TRBD2
CDR3nt: TGTGCCAGTAGTGACCCTAAGCGGGGGCACGCCTACGAGCAGTACTTC
CDR3aa: CASSDPKRGHAYEQYF

v_gene: TRBV5-1
j_gene: TRBJ2-5
abundance: .
d_gene: TRBD1
CDR3nt: TGCGCCAGCAGCCAAGGGGACAGGGGCCTGGAGACCCAGTACTTC
CDR3aa: CASSQGDRGLETQYF

v_gene: TRBV29-1
j_gene: TRBJ1-1
abundance: .
d_gene: .
CDR3nt: TGCAGCGTTGTGTGGGGTTCCACTGAAGCTTTCTTT
CDR3aa: CSVVWGSTEAFF

v_gene: TRBV5-5
j_gene: TRBJ2-7
abundance: once
d_gene: TRBD2
CDR3nt: TGTGCCAGCAGCTTCCACCAAGGACTAGCGGGAGGTGCGAGGAACGAGCAGTACTTC
CDR3aa: CASSFHQGLAGGARNEQYF

v_gene: TRBV5-1
j_gene: TRBJ1-1
abundance: .
d_gene: .
CDR3nt: TGCGCCAGCACCGTGTTTGGCGGAACGAACACTGAAGCTTTCTTT
CDR3aa: CASTVFGGTNTEAFF

v_gene: TRBV19
j_gene: TRBJ2-5
abundance: .
d_gene: TRBD1
CDR3nt: TGTGCCAGTAGTATAAATTTGGGACAGGGAGTTCAAGAGACCCAGTACTTC
CDR3aa: CASSINLGQGVQETQYF

v_gene: TRBV23-1
j_gene: TRBJ2-7
abundance: .
d_gene: .
CDR3nt: TGCGCCAGCAGTCTACGACAGGTTTACGAGCAGTACTTC
CDR3aa: CASSLRQVYEQYF

v_gene: TRBV6-5
j_gene: TRBJ2-5
abundance: .
d_gene: TRBD1
CDR3nt: TGTGCCAGCAGCGGGACAGGGTTGGGAGGGACCCAGTACTTC
CDR3aa: CASSGTGLGGTQYF

v_gene: TRBV7-8
j_gene: TRBJ2-7
abundance: .
d_gene: .
CDR3nt: TGTGCCAGCAGCAGAGGGGGGAGCTCCTACGAGCAGTACTTC
CDR3aa: CASSRGGSSYEQYF

v_gene: TRBV19
j_gene: TRBJ2-1
abundance: few
d_gene: TRBD1
CDR3nt: TGTGCCAGTAGGAAGGGGGCGCCTGGCAATGAGCAGTTCTTC
CDR3aa: CASRKGAPGNEQFF

v_gene: TRBV29-1
j_gene: TRBJ1-2
abundance: many
d_gene: TRBD1
CDR3nt: TGCAGCGAAGCCCCCTTTCCGGGACAGACTAACTATGGCTACACCTTC
CDR3aa: CSEAPFPGQTNYGYTF

v_gene: TRBV7-9
j_gene: TRBJ2-5
abundance: many
d_gene: .
CDR3nt: TGTGCCAGCAGGCTACCCGGGCCTCAAGAGACCCAGTACTTC
CDR3aa: CASRLPGPQETQYF

v_gene: TRBV6-6
j_gene: TRBJ2-1
abundance: .
d_gene: .
CDR3nt: TGTGCCAGCAGTCTAGCGACGAGCTCCTACAATGAGCAGTTCTTC
CDR3aa: CASSLATSSYNEQFF

v_gene: TRBV6-6
j_gene: TRBJ1-5
abundance: many
d_gene: .
CDR3nt: TGTGCCAGCAGTTACTCGTCCGGAGATCAGCCCCAGCATTTT
CDR3aa: CASSYSSGDQPQHF

v_gene: TRBV5-4
j_gene: TRBJ2-7
abundance: .
d_gene: TRBD2
CDR3nt: TGTGCCAGCAGCTTGGGGGAGGGGAGGTACGAGCAGTACTTC
CDR3aa: CASSLGEGRYEQYF

v_gene: TRBV19
j_gene: TRBJ2-7
abundance: .
d_gene: TRBD1
CDR3nt: TGTGCCAGTAGTATCGGACAGGGCTCCTACGAGCAGTACTTC
CDR3aa: CASSIGQGSYEQYF

v_gene: TRBV27
j_gene: TRBJ1-2
abundance: .
d_gene: .
CDR3nt: TGTGCCAGCGGGGGCCGTCCAAGAAGCAAGGGTGAAGGCTACACCTTC
CDR3aa: CASGGRPRSKGEGYTF

v_gene: TRBV7-2
j_gene: TRBJ2-4
abundance: once
d_gene: .
CDR3nt: TGTGCCAGCAGCCCCACATTAGCCAAAAACATTCAGTACTTC
CDR3aa: CASSPTLAKNIQYF

v_gene: TRBV18
j_gene: TRBJ2-7
abundance: .
d_gene: .
CDR3nt: TGTGCCAGCTCACCGGGGAAGAGGGGTAGGTACGAGCAGTACTTC
CDR3aa: CASSPGKRGRYEQYF

v_gene: TRBV11-2
j_gene: TRBJ2-5
abundance: many
d_gene: .
CDR3nt: TGTGCCAGCAGCGCGGAGCAGGGTGCGCAAGAGACCCAGTACTTC
CDR3aa: CASSAEQGAQETQYF

v_gene: TRBV5-5
j_gene: TRBJ2-7
abundance: .
d_gene: .
CDR3nt: TGTGCCAGCAGCTTGGCCCCATCACCCTTCGAGCAGTACTTC
CDR3aa: CASSLAPSPFEQYF